These T cell receptor beta chains were read from a single sample in a study of cytomegalovirus exposure and HLA in healthy donors. Here immunoSEQ multiplex PCR was the method, and the copy in TCRdb shows in-frame clones only, minus some. The sample shows approximately 85,000 clones, approximately 80% of them seen only once. Material: PBMCs. The receptors originated from a woman between 45 and 60 years old in good health and CMV-seropositive. Each CDR3 is given with its conserved first and last residue. The D gene is left open where the match is weak. Clone size is given for some rows only: seen once, a few or many times, or a class if the clone is expanded.

v_gene	j_gene	d_gene	abundance	CDR3nt	CDR3aa
TRBV7-8	TRBJ1-5	.	.	TGTGCCAGCAGCTCGACAGTGAAGGAGAATCAGCCCCAGCATTTT	CASSSTVKENQPQHF
TRBV5-1	TRBJ1-6	.	few	TGCGCCAGCAGCCGTAGCGGAGATAATTCACCCCTCCACTTT	CASSRSGDNSPLHF
TRBV5-1	TRBJ2-1	TRBD2	.	TGCGCCAGCAGCGTCCTAAATAGGACTAGCGGGAGGAGTGGGGACAATGAGCAGTTCTTC	CASSVLNRTSGRSGDNEQFF
TRBV6-1	TRBJ1-2	TRBD1	.	TGTGCCAGCAGTGAAGCTCGGACAGGGAGAAACTATGGCTACACCTTC	CASSEARTGRNYGYTF
TRBV6-5	TRBJ1-2	.	.	TGTGCCAGCAGTTCCGGGGGAGCTTCGGTTGGCTACACCTTC	CASSSGGASVGYTF
TRBV30	TRBJ2-1	TRBD1	.	TGTGCCTGGACCTCAGGGACAGGGGGGCGACACAATGAGCAGTTCTTC	CAWTSGTGGRHNEQFF
TRBV2	TRBJ1-6	.	.	TGTGCCAGCAGTACAACAGGACCCTATAATTCACCCCTCCACTTT	CASSTTGPYNSPLHF
TRBV5-1	TRBJ1-4	.	.	TGCGCCAGCAGCTCGCTCGGGTCAACTAATGAAAAACTGTTTTTT	CASSSLGSTNEKLFF
TRBV2	TRBJ2-5	.	.	TGTGCCAGCAGTGAATTGGGGCAGGGACAAGAGACCCAGTACTTC	CASSELGQGQETQYF
TRBV27	TRBJ1-6	TRBD1	.	TGTGCCAGCAGTCAATCCGACAGGGAGAGTTCACCCCTCCACTTT	CASSQSDRESSPLHF
TRBV7-3	TRBJ1-6	TRBD1	.	TGTGCCAGCAGCTTGACAGGGGTGAATTCACCCCTCCACTTT	CASSLTGVNSPLHF
TRBV18	TRBJ2-5	.	few	TGTGCCAGCTCACCGCTCGACAGTCTACAAGAGACCCAGTACTTC	CASSPLDSLQETQYF
TRBV9	TRBJ2-5	TRBD1	.	TGTGCCAGCAGCGTAGGGACAGGGGATCAAGAGACCCAGTACTTC	CASSVGTGDQETQYF
TRBV30	TRBJ1-4	TRBD1	.	TGTGCCTGGAGTACAGGGGTAGAACTGACGGAAAAACTGTTTTTT	CAWSTGVELTEKLFF
TRBV2	TRBJ2-7	.	.	TGTGCCAGCAGCCTTAAGAACGAGCAGTACTTC	CASSLKNEQYF
TRBV7-9	TRBJ2-3	TRBD2	.	TGTGCCAGCAGCGTTAGAGGACTAGCGGGAGGTTTAGATACGCAGTATTTT	CASSVRGLAGGLDTQYF
TRBV9	TRBJ1-2	.	.	TGTGCCAGCAGCGTAGGTGGAGGCAGCACCTTCTATGGCTACACCTTC	CASSVGGGSTFYGYTF
TRBV2	TRBJ2-1	.	few	TGTGCCAGTGAAAAGGACTCAGGGGCACCTTCCAATGAGCAGTTCTTC	CASEKDSGAPSNEQFF
TRBV28	TRBJ1-6	.	.	TGTGCCAGCAGTTTCCAGGGCAGGGGTAGTTCACCCCTCCACTTT	CASSFQGRGSSPLHF
TRBV27	TRBJ1-5	.	.	TGTGCCAGCAGTTTCCTGGGCAGCAATCAGCCCCAGCATTTT	CASSFLGSNQPQHF
TRBV30	TRBJ1-5	TRBD1	few	TGTGCCTGGAGTGTACAGGGGAAAGATAGCAATCAGCCCCAGCATTTT	CAWSVQGKDSNQPQHF
TRBV5-1	TRBJ2-1	.	few	TGCGCCAGCAGTTTACAGGGCTACAATGAGCAGTTCTTC	CASSLQGYNEQFF
TRBV6-5	TRBJ1-2	.	.	TGTGCCAGCAGTTACTCGGCTGGTAATGGCTACACCTTC	CASSYSAGNGYTF
TRBV30	TRBJ2-6	TRBD1	.	TGTGCCTGGTACAGGGGTAGCGGGGCCAACGTCCTGACTTTC	CAWYRGSGANVLTF
TRBV1	TRBJ2-5	.	.	TGCACCAGCAGCCAAGCTAGTTTAGAGACCCAGTACTTC	CTSSQASLETQYF
TRBV6-5	TRBJ1-5	.	.	TGTGCCAGCAGCCTGAGACAGTATAGCAATCAGCCCCAGCATTTT	CASSLRQYSNQPQHF
TRBV18	TRBJ2-2	TRBD1	.	TGTGCCAGCTCACCCAAACAGGGGGCTCTGAACACCGGGGAGCTGTTTTTT	CASSPKQGALNTGELFF
TRBV7-9	TRBJ2-3	.	.	TGTGCCAGCAGCTCGGAGACAGAGACAGATACGCAGTATTTT	CASSSETETDTQYF
TRBV6-4	TRBJ2-1	.	.	TGTGCCAGCAGTTCCAGGGGTGCTCTCAATGAGCAGTTCTTC	CASSSRGALNEQFF
TRBV20-1	TRBJ1-1	.	few	TGCAGTGCGTCAGTGAACACTGAAGCTTTCTTT	CSASVNTEAFF
TRBV18	TRBJ2-4	TRBD1	once	TGTGCCAGCTCTGGGACAGGGTGGGGAAACATTCAGTACTTC	CASSGTGWGNIQYF
TRBV9	TRBJ1-4	.	once	TGTGCCAGCAGCGTAGAGCCCGGGAGTGAAAAACTGTTTTTT	CASSVEPGSEKLFF
TRBV30	TRBJ1-1	.	.	TGTGCCTGGAGTACCAGGGGTGAAGCTTTCTTT	CAWSTRGEAFF
TRBV30	TRBJ1-5	TRBD1	.	TGTGCCTGCTCAGGGGGCAGTCAGCCCCAGCATTTT	CACSGGSQPQHF
TRBV6-5	TRBJ1-1	TRBD1	once	TGTGCCAGCAGTACAGGACAGGGGAGTGCTGAAGCTTTCTTT	CASSTGQGSAEAFF
TRBV6-5	TRBJ1-4	TRBD1	.	TGTGCCAGCAGTCGTCAGGGGGCGGCGGATGAAAAACTGTTTTTT	CASSRQGAADEKLFF
TRBV5-4	TRBJ2-7	.	few	TGTGCCAGCAGCTTAGCCTACGAGCAGTACTTC	CASSLAYEQYF
TRBV5-1	TRBJ2-5	.	.	TGCGCCAGCAGCCCAAGGTTCAGGGAGACCCAGTACTTC	CASSPRFRETQYF
TRBV5-1	TRBJ1-4	TRBD1	.	TGCGCCAGCAGCAAAAACAGGGGACTAGGGAATGAAAAACTGTTTTTT	CASSKNRGLGNEKLFF
TRBV5-4	TRBJ1-2	.	.	TGTGCCAGCAGCTGGGGGGAGGGCGCCTTTAACTATGGCTACACCTTC	CASSWGEGAFNYGYTF
TRBV14	TRBJ2-7	TRBD1	.	TGTGCCAGCAGCCCTCACGGGACAGGGGCATACGAGCAGTACTTC	CASSPHGTGAYEQYF
TRBV6-5	TRBJ1-1	.	.	TGTGCCAGCAGGCAGGGACTTTTCACTGAAGCTTTCTTT	CASRQGLFTEAFF
TRBV5-4	TRBJ1-6	TRBD1	.	TGTGCCAGCAGCTCGGACAGGCCAGATTCACCCCTCCACTTT	CASSSDRPDSPLHF
TRBV19	TRBJ1-5	.	.	TGTGCCAGTAGTATAGAAGACCTAGGAACGCAGCCCCAGCATTTT	CASSIEDLGTQPQHF
TRBV2	TRBJ2-2	.	few	TGTGCCAGCAGCTTACAGGGCACCGGGGAGCTGTTTTTT	CASSLQGTGELFF
TRBV19	TRBJ2-7	.	.	TGTGCCAGTAGTTACGAGGGGGGGAGCTCCTACGAGCAGTACTTC	CASSYEGGSSYEQYF
TRBV7-9	TRBJ2-3	.	.	TGTGCCAGCACCCTATCCTCAGAGACAACTTCAGGGTATTTT	CASTLSSETTSGYF
TRBV5-4	TRBJ2-1	TRBD2	.	TGTGCCAGCAGCTCCGGCGGGGGGGCCACCTACAATGAGCAGTTCTTC	CASSSGGGATYNEQFF
TRBV2	TRBJ1-1	TRBD1	.	TGTGCCAGCAGGGATTTGACAGGGGGCATGAACACTGAAGCTTTCTTT	CASRDLTGGMNTEAFF